There are many counts of the clone carrying this T cell receptor beta chain. This specimen comes from a study of patients and donors after allogeneic stem cell transplantation. In TCRdb, the RT-PCR reads were re-called with MiXCR into one record per CDR3 protein. Among approximately 33,000 distinct CDR3 sequences, almost 7% were seen once, and the ten largest hold nearly 35%. Germline V CDR1 and CDR2: ENHRY, SYGVKD. CDR3 length: 14 amino acids. V was cut by 0 bases and J by 8 bases, with 8 bases left in between. This receptor was obtained from a human donor who was either an allogeneic HSCT recipient or a stem cell or donor lymphocyte infusion donor (not recorded which). It is not recorded whose cells these are; they may come from a transplant donor. The V call is TRBV10-3, the J call TRBJ1-6; D is unresolved. Sample: blood, either unsorted or a sorted T cell fraction (not recorded which). This chain's CDR3 is CAISESKGYSPLHF. Here the CDR3 DNA reads TGTGCCATCAGTGAGTCCAAGGGATATTCACCCCTCCACTTT.